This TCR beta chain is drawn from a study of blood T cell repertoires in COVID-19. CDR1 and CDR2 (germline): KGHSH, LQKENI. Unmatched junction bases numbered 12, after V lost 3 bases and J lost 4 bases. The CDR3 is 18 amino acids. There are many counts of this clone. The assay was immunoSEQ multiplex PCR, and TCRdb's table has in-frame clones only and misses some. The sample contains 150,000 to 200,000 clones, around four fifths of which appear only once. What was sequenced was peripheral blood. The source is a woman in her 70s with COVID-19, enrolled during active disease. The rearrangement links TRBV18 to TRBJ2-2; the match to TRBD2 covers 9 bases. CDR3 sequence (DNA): TGTGCCAGCTCACCTACCGCCCCGGGACTAGCAAGCACCGGGGAGCTGTTTTTT. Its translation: CASSPTAPGLASTGELFF.